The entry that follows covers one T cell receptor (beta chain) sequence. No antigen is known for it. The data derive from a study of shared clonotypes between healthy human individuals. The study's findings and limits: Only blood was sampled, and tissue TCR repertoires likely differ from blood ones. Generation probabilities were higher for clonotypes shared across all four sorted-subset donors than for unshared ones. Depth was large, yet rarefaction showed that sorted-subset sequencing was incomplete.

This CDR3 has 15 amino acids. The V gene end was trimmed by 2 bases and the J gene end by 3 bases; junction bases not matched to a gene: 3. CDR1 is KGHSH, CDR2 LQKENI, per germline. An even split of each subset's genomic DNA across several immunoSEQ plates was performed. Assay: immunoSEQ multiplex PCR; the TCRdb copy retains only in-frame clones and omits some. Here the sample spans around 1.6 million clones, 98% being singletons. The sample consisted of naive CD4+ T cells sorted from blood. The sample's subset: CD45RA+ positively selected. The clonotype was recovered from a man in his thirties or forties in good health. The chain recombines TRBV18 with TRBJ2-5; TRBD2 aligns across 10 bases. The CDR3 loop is CASSPGAGGEETQYF. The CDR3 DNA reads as TGTGCCAGCTCACCAGGAGCGGGAGGGGAAGAGACCCAGTACTTC.